What follows are 26 T cell receptor beta chains derived from one specimen sequenced in a study of blood T cell repertoires in COVID-19. The data were produced by immunoSEQ multiplex PCR, yet TCRdb's version contains in-frame clones alone and is incomplete. The sample yields approximately 210,000 clones, 82% seen once. Sequenced: peripheral blood. Receptor source: a woman over 75 with acute or convalescent COVID-19.

The rearrangement uses TRBV3-1 (or the pseudogene TRBV3-2) and TRBJ2-1; 7 nucleotides line up with TRBD2. The CDR3 has 15 residues. Per germline, CDR1 LGHDT and CDR2 YNNKEL (reference sequence). J was trimmed by 5 bases and V by 4 bases; bases with no gene match: 8. The CDR3 region is CASSPYGAGDNEQFF. The CDR3, as DNA: TGTGCCAGCAGCCCCTACGGGGCGGGGGACAATGAGCAGTTCTTC.

The rearrangement joins TRBV4-1 to TRBJ2-3; 11 nucleotides align to TRBD2. V gave up 0 bases and J gave up 2 bases; unmatched junction bases: 7. This CDR3 is built from 18 residues. CDR1 and CDR2 from the germline V gene are MGHRA and YSYEKL. The CDR3 is CASSQEFETSGATDTQYF. The CDR3 DNA reads TGCGCCAGCAGCCAAGAATTCGAGACTAGCGGGGCCACAGATACGCAGTATTTT.

This clone appeared a few times. The chain links TRBV9 to TRBJ2-1; tentatively, D is TRBD1 (6 bases). The CDR3 consists of 19 residues. Trimming shortened V by 3 bases and J by 1 base, and 23 bases separated the two germline ends. Per germline, CDR1 SGDLS and CDR2 YYNGEE. CDR3 protein: CASSDPPHGRDKSYNEQFF. CDR3 coding DNA: TGTGCCAGCAGCGATCCGCCCCATGGTCGGGACAAGTCCTACAATGAGCAGTTCTTC.

The chain combines TRBV7-2 with TRBJ2-1, with 8 bases lining up with TRBD2. Germline V CDR1 and CDR2: SGHTA, FQGNSA. There are 16 residues in the CDR3. V was clipped by 5 bases and J by 7 bases; unmatched bases: 13. The CDR3 loop reads CASSAWGRGAPNEQFF. The CDR3 nucleotides are TGTGCCAGCAGCGCCTGGGGGCGGGGGGCCCCGAATGAGCAGTTCTTC.

The V call is TRBV5-5, the J call TRBJ1-4; the D is unclear. Deletions cut 4 bases from V and 4 bases from J, with 14 bases between. The germline V gene has CDR1 SGHKS and CDR2 YYEKEE (reference sequence). This CDR3 spans 15 amino acids. The CDR3, as DNA: TGTGCCAGCAGCCGAGCGGGTAACTATAATGAAAAACTGTTTTTT. As protein: CASSRAGNYNEKLFF.

The CDR3 reads CASSLQTGTGFTDEQFF. The CDR3 DNA sequence: TGTGCCAGCAGCCTTCAGACCGGGACAGGGTTTACGGATGAGCAGTTCTTC. The chain uses TRBV4-2 and TRBJ2-1, with TRBD1 matching 9 bases. Trimming removed 4 bases from V and 8 bases from J; junction bases left unmatched: 15. Per germline, CDR1 LGHNA and CDR2 YNFKEQ. CDR3 length: 17 amino acids.

The chain links TRBV30 to TRBJ1-3; no clear D. The CDR3 is 15 amino acids. Germline V gene data show CDR1 as GTSNPN and CDR2 as SVGIG (reference sequence). Trimming pared 0 bases from V and 2 bases from J, leaving 11 bases between. The CDR3 DNA is TGTGCCTGGAGTGTACTCGGTCGAACTGGAAACACCATATATTTT. This translates into CAWSVLGRTGNTIYF.

The rearrangement uses TRBV6-5 and TRBJ2-3; 8 bases map to TRBD2. Germline values: CDR1 MNHEY, CDR2 SVGAGI. V shed 6 bases, J shed 3 bases, and the junction held 8 bases outside the gene matches. The CDR3 is 15 amino acids. The CDR3 region has the DNA TGTGCCAGCAGCCCACGGGGGGGCGGGACAGATACGCAGTATTTT. It yields the protein CASSPRGGGTDTQYF.

The CDR3 region has the DNA TGTGCCAGCAGTCACGGGACAGGGGCCGTGTTTGGGGTTCCTGCACCCCTCCACTTT. It yields the protein CASSHGTGAVFGVPAPLHF. The chain joins TRBV6-6 to TRBJ1-6, with 10 positions matching TRBD1. The germline CDR1 and CDR2 sequences are MNHNY and SVGAGI (reference sequence). V trimming: 5 bases; J trimming: 11 bases; junction bases outside the gene matches: 21. The CDR3 consists of 19 residues.

This chain joins TRBV5-1 and TRBJ2-5, with 8 bases that match TRBD2. In germline, CDR1 is SGHRS, CDR2 YFSETQ. With V trimmed by 4 bases and J by 4 bases, 12 bases remained unmatched. This CDR3 is 16 amino acids long. The CDR3: CASSGVGRGGRETQYF. The CDR3 bases are TGCGCCAGCAGCGGAGTGGGACGGGGGGGCAGAGAGACCCAGTACTTC.

The chain has TRBV6-5 and TRBJ2-7; D is unclear. Trimming removed 1 base from V and 4 bases from J, with 8 bases in between. Germline assignment: CDR1 MNHEY and CDR2 SVGAGI. The CDR3 spans 13 residues. The CDR3: CASSYLPRYEQYF. CDR3 coding DNA: TGTGCCAGCAGTTACTTGCCGCGATACGAGCAGTACTTC.

This clone was found a few times. This sequence joins TRBV7-2 and TRBJ1-1; D is perhaps TRBD1 (5 bases). The ends were cut back, 0 bases at V and 4 bases at J, with 9 bases in the middle. Germline assignment: CDR1 SGHTA and CDR2 FQGNSA. The length of the CDR3 is 14 residues. CDR3 DNA: TGTGCCAGCAGCTTAGCTCAGGGAGGCACTGAAGCTTTCTTT. It yields the protein CASSLAQGGTEAFF.

The rearrangement joins TRBV19 to TRBJ2-1, with TRBD1 matching 10 bases. The CDR3 sequence is 14 residues long. Germline V lookup: CDR1 LNHDA, CDR2 SQIVND (reference sequence). V was clipped by 6 bases and J by 6 bases; unmatched bases: 5. The CDR3 sequence is CASRPRTGGNEQFF. CDR3 bases: TGTGCCAGTAGACCCCGGACAGGGGGCAATGAGCAGTTCTTC.

The chain joins TRBV5-1 to TRBJ1-4; TRBD1 might be the D (5 bases). Trimming removed 0 bases from V and 7 bases from J, with 7 bases in between. Germline V gene lookup returns CDR1 SGHRS and CDR2 YFSETQ. The CDR3 sequence is 13 residues long. Here the CDR3 DNA reads TGCGCCAGCAGCTTGGTGGGGGGTGAAAAACTGTTTTTT. It encodes CASSLVGGEKLFF.

The chain recombines TRBV18 with TRBJ2-1, with a weak D call TRBD1 (6 bases). This CDR3 spans 14 amino acids. V lost 3 bases, J lost 4 bases, and 10 bases lay in between. CDR1 and CDR2 (germline): KGHSH, LQKENI. Here the CDR3 reads CASSPGAEYNEQFF. As DNA, the CDR3 is TGTGCCAGCTCACCGGGGGCGGAATACAATGAGCAGTTCTTC.

The V and J genes are TRBV11-3 and TRBJ2-1; 9 bases match TRBD2. The germline gives CDR1 SGHNT, CDR2 YENEEA. Trimming took 1 base from V and 9 from J; bases not matched to a gene: 7. The length of the CDR3 is 15 residues. The chain's CDR3 is CASSLVGLAETEQFF. As DNA, the CDR3 is TGTGCCAGCAGCTTAGTGGGACTAGCAGAGACTGAGCAGTTCTTC.

Remarks on this clone: With a much larger clone just one base away, this may be a read error. The gene calls are TRBV11-3 and TRBJ1-1; the D is unclear. Germline lookup yields CDR1 SGHNT and CDR2 YENEEA. This CDR3 is 13 amino acids long. With 2 bases removed from V and 1 base from J, the gap between germline ends came to 5 bases. The chain's CDR3 is CASSLSENTEAFF. CDR3 DNA sequence: TGTGCCAGCAGCTTATCAGAGAACACTGAAGCTTTCTTT.

This clone came up a few times. The rearrangement links TRBV7-2 to TRBJ1-1; D gene uncertain. The V and J ends lost 1 base and 11 bases respectively, with 14 bases between them. Germline V gene lookup returns CDR1 SGHTA and CDR2 FQGNSA. This CDR3 region has 13 residues. The CDR3 region is CASSLVSLESAFF. The CDR3 nucleotides are TGTGCCAGCAGCTTAGTGTCATTGGAGTCGGCTTTCTTT.

This sequence joins TRBV5-4 and TRBJ1-2; possible D gene TRBD1, 5 bases. The CDR3 runs 15 residues. Germline V lookup: CDR1 SGHNT, CDR2 YYREEE (reference sequence). Trimming left V 4 bases short and J 0 bases short, with 13 bases between. This CDR3 reads CASSRVDTANYGYTF. The CDR3 region has the DNA TGTGCCAGCAGCAGAGTGGACACCGCTAACTATGGCTACACCTTC.

The V gene is TRBV2, the J gene TRBJ2-5; D call uncertain. The CDR3 spans 12 residues. CDR1 SNHLY and CDR2 FYNNEI come from the germline V gene. V lost 1 base, J lost 8 bases, and 8 bases lay in between. DNA of the CDR3: TGTGCCAGCAGTGAAGGACACAGTACCCAGTACTTC. Amino acids: CASSEGHSTQYF.

This rearrangement joins TRBV10-1 to TRBJ1-5; tentatively, D is TRBD1 (6 bases). The germline V gene has CDR1 WNHNN and CDR2 SYGVQD (reference sequence). There are 16 residues in the CDR3. The V and J ends lost 4 bases and 2 bases respectively, with 15 bases between them. The CDR3: CASSGYRDIRNQPQHF. CDR3 bases: TGCGCCAGCAGTGGTTACAGGGACATTCGCAATCAGCCCCAGCATTTT.

The chain employs TRBV2 and TRBJ2-1, with 12 bases identical to TRBD1. Germline values: CDR1 SNHLY, CDR2 FYNNEI. V lost 6 bases and J lost 5; bases outside the gene matches: 5. CDR3 length equals 15 residues. CDR3 loop: CASRAGTGGHNEQFF. As DNA, the CDR3 is TGTGCCAGCAGAGCCGGGACAGGGGGCCACAATGAGCAGTTCTTC.

V gene TRBV19 combines with J gene TRBJ1-6, with 9 nucleotides matching TRBD1. Germline values: CDR1 LNHDA, CDR2 SQIVND (reference sequence). The CDR3 contains 16 residues. With V trimmed by 6 bases and J by 5 bases, 8 bases remained unmatched. CDR3 DNA sequence: TGTGCCAGTAGGCGAACAGGGGGCGCCAATAATTCACCCCTCCACTTT. Protein sequence: CASRRTGGANNSPLHF.

This clone was found a few times. V is TRBV28 and J is TRBJ1-2, with D hard to call. Germline V gene lookup returns CDR1 MDHEN and CDR2 SYDVKM. CDR3 length: 17 amino acids. The V end lost 6 bases, the J end lost 1 base, and 21 bases lay between the germline ends. CDR3 region: CASRSTRRVDLNYGYTF. DNA of the CDR3: TGTGCCAGCAGATCGACCCGGAGGGTAGACCTTAACTATGGCTACACCTTC.

This chain uses TRBV4-3 with TRBJ2-2; D call uncertain. V was clipped by 0 bases and J by 6 bases, with 8 bases between them. Germline CDR1 and CDR2: LGHNA and YSLEER. This CDR3 is built from 14 residues. This chain's CDR3 is CASSQDWRSGELFF. CDR3 nucleotides: TGCGCCAGCAGCCAAGATTGGCGGTCCGGGGAGCTGTTTTTT.

The rearrangement joins TRBV4-2 to TRBJ1-6; no reliable D call. Germline loops: CDR1 LGHNA, CDR2 YNFKEQ. V was trimmed by 4 bases and J by 7 bases, leaving 11 bases between them. The CDR3 runs 14 residues. The DNA of the CDR3 is TGTGCCAGCAGCCCAAGACACTTAAATTCACCCCTCCACTTT. This sequence encodes CASSPRHLNSPLHF.